The 9 T cell receptor beta chains given below trace back to one sample, sequenced in a study of cytomegalovirus exposure and HLA in healthy donors. Measured with immunoSEQ multiplex PCR; TCRdb has only the in-frame clones, and not every one. The sample carries tens of thousands of clones, roughly 92% recorded once. Sequenced: PBMCs. Receptors originate from a woman younger than 35 in good health and CMV-seronegative.

V usage is TRBV5-1 and J usage is TRBJ1-4; possibly TRBD1 for D (6 bases). V gave up 4 bases and J gave up 0 bases, with 10 bases separating them. The CDR3 loop spans 15 amino acids. CDR1 is SGHRS and CDR2 is YFSETQ in the germline V gene. The CDR3 DNA follows: TGCGCCAGCAGCCCTAGGGACACAACTAATGAAAAACTGTTTTTT. Protein: CASSPRDTTNEKLFF.

The CDR3 bases are TGTGCCAGCAGCTTAGATTGGGCAGGGGGCTACGAGCAGTACTTC. It encodes CASSLDWAGGYEQYF. This chain joins TRBV7-2 and TRBJ2-7, with 7 bases aligning to TRBD1. The germline V gene encodes CDR1 SGHTA and CDR2 FQGNSA. The CDR3 is 15 amino acids. V dropped 1 base and J dropped 3; count of bases not matched to a gene: 6. The full variable domain, with the rest looked up from reference TRBV7-2 and TRBJ2-7, is GAGVSQSPSNKVTEKGKDVELRCDPISGHTALYWYRQSLGQGLEFLIYFQGNSAPDKSGLPSDRFSAERTGGSVSTLTIQRTQQEDSAVYLCASSLDWAGGYEQYFGPGTRLTVT.

The V call is TRBV25-1, the J call TRBJ2-7, with 10 bases lining up with TRBD1. From germline, CDR1 is MGHDK and CDR2 SYGVNS. Losses at the gene ends were 4 bases for V and 2 bases for J; bases not matched to a gene: 2. The CDR3 has 14 amino acids. The CDR3 DNA sequence: TGTGCCAGCAGTGGGACAGGGGGGACCTACGAGCAGTACTTC. Its protein product is CASSGTGGTYEQYF.

V usage is TRBV28 and J usage is TRBJ2-1, with D perhaps matching TRBD2 (5 bases). The CDR3 runs 14 residues. Trimming cost V 10 bases and J 2 bases, with 15 bases left between them. Germline CDR1 reads MDHEN; CDR2 reads SYDVKM. The CDR3 nucleotides are TGTGCCACCCAGATACCGGGAACCTACAATGAGCAGTTCTTC. Protein sequence: CATQIPGTYNEQFF.

V is TRBV7-2 and J is TRBJ1-3; tentative D call: TRBD1 (6 bases). The germline V gene has CDR1 SGHTA and CDR2 FQGNSA. Trimming removed 0 bases from V and 2 bases from J, with 8 bases in between. CDR3 length: 15 amino acids. The CDR3 DNA follows: TGTGCCAGCAGCTTAGCGCACAGGGCTGGAAACACCATATATTTT. Protein: CASSLAHRAGNTIYF.

The chain has TRBV5-4 and TRBJ2-7; possible D gene TRBD2, 5 bases. Germline V CDR1 and CDR2: SGHNT, YYREEE (reference sequence). The V and J ends lost 4 bases and 2 bases respectively, with 16 bases between them. The length of the CDR3 is 15 residues. CDR3: CASSPLGGTTYEQYF. In DNA form, the CDR3 reads TGTGCCAGCAGCCCGCTAGGAGGAACAACCTACGAGCAGTACTTC.

The chain employs TRBV6-5 and TRBJ1-6; possible D gene TRBD1, 6 bases. The CDR3 length is 16 residues. The V gene's germline CDR1 is MNHEY and CDR2 SVGAGI. Trimming removed 2 bases from V and 3 bases from J, with 11 bases in between. CDR3 nucleotide sequence: TGTGCCAGCAGTTACGGTGACAGGTTCTATAATTCACCCCTCCACTTT. Protein product: CASSYGDRFYNSPLHF.

This chain joins TRBV28 and TRBJ2-1; D may be TRBD1 (5 bases). Germline V gives CDR1 MDHEN, CDR2 SYDVKM. The CDR3 loop spans 11 amino acids. Trimming pared 3 bases from V and 15 bases from J, leaving 12 bases between. The CDR3 coding sequence is TGTGCCAGCAGTTTCCAGGGTTCGACGTTCTTC. Protein sequence: CASSFQGSTFF.

This sequence joins TRBV7-2 and TRBJ2-7, with a possible D match to TRBD2 (7 bases). This CDR3 comprises 15 residues. V gave up 1 base and J gave up 4 bases, with 14 bases separating them. CDR1 is SGHTA, CDR2 FQGNSA, per germline. The CDR3 is CASSLGGGKCYEQYF. DNA of the CDR3: TGTGCCAGCAGCTTAGGGGGGGGCAAATGTTACGAGCAGTACTTC.